The rows below give T cell receptor beta chains drawn from one sample of a study of blood T cell repertoires in COVID-19. Clones were sequenced by immunoSEQ multiplex PCR, and TCRdb holds only the in-frame ones, with some missing. The sample lists approximately 330,000 clones, 87% occurring once. Sequences were obtained from peripheral blood. Every receptor here comes from a man under 40 with COVID-19, enrolled during active disease. Each CDR3 is given with its conserved first and last residue. D genes are given only for firm matches. Expanded clones are given a class, and other clones once, few, many or no size at all.

v_gene: TRBV7-6; j_gene: TRBJ2-1; abundance: .; len: 17; d_gene: .; CDR3nt: TGTGCCAGCAGCTTAGCGCGCCTAACCTACTCCTACAATGAGCAGTTCTTC; CDR3aa: CASSLARLTYSYNEQFF
v_gene: TRBV24-1; j_gene: TRBJ2-7; abundance: .; len: 16; d_gene: .; CDR3nt: TGTGCCACCAGTGATCCAAACAGGGGAGGAAGACGCGAGCAGTACTTC; CDR3aa: CATSDPNRGGRREQYF
v_gene: TRBV6-5; j_gene: TRBJ2-1; abundance: once; len: 14; d_gene: TRBD2; CDR3nt: TGTGCCAGCAGTTACTCGGCTAGCGGGGCCAAGCAGTTCTTC; CDR3aa: CASSYSASGAKQFF
v_gene: TRBV28; j_gene: TRBJ2-5; abundance: .; len: 13; d_gene: TRBD2; CDR3nt: TGTGCCAGCCGGGGGGGGGTCCAAGAGACCCAGTACTTC; CDR3aa: CASRGGVQETQYF
v_gene: TRBV15; j_gene: TRBJ2-1; abundance: .; len: 16; d_gene: TRBD2; CDR3nt: TGTGCCACCAGCACTGGGGGGGGGACTCTTTACAATGAGCAGTTCTTC; CDR3aa: CATSTGGGTLYNEQFF
v_gene: TRBV10-3; j_gene: TRBJ2-5; abundance: .; len: 15; d_gene: TRBD2; CDR3nt: TGTGCCATCAACAACGTAGCGGGAGGTAGAGAGACCCAGTACTTC; CDR3aa: CAINNVAGGRETQYF
v_gene: TRBV12-3/TRBV12-4; j_gene: TRBJ1-1; abundance: few; len: 13; d_gene: .; CDR3nt: TGTGCCAGCAGTTTGTTCATGAACACTGAAGCTTTCTTT; CDR3aa: CASSLFMNTEAFF
v_gene: TRBV7-9; j_gene: TRBJ1-2; abundance: .; len: 12; d_gene: .; CDR3nt: TGTGCCAGCAGCTTAGTCAGGGCGGGCTACACCTTC; CDR3aa: CASSLVRAGYTF
v_gene: TRBV7-2; j_gene: TRBJ1-1; abundance: once; len: 13; d_gene: .; CDR3nt: TGTGCCAGCAAGGCAGCGGCGAACACTGAAGCTTTCTTT; CDR3aa: CASKAAANTEAFF
v_gene: TRBV6-5; j_gene: TRBJ1-2; abundance: .; len: 15; d_gene: .; CDR3nt: TGTGCCAGCAGTCCGCCTAACAGACCTAACTATGGCTACACCTTC; CDR3aa: CASSPPNRPNYGYTF
v_gene: TRBV15; j_gene: TRBJ1-4; abundance: once; len: 15; d_gene: TRBD1; CDR3nt: TGTGCCACCAGCAGGCCGGGACAGGGGCGTGAAAAACTGTTTTTT; CDR3aa: CATSRPGQGREKLFF
v_gene: TRBV5-1; j_gene: TRBJ2-1; abundance: .; len: 16; d_gene: TRBD2; CDR3nt: TGCGCCAGCAGCTTACTAACTAGCGGGAGTATCGATGAGCAGTTCTTC; CDR3aa: CASSLLTSGSIDEQFF
v_gene: TRBV2; j_gene: TRBJ1-4; abundance: .; len: 16; d_gene: TRBD1; CDR3nt: TGTGCCAGCAGTGAAAGGGGACAGGTGAATAATGAAAAACTGTTTTTT; CDR3aa: CASSERGQVNNEKLFF
v_gene: TRBV7-8; j_gene: TRBJ1-1; abundance: .; len: 15; d_gene: TRBD1; CDR3nt: TGTGCCAGCAGCCGCGGACAGGGTATCGACACTGAAGCTTTCTTT; CDR3aa: CASSRGQGIDTEAFF
v_gene: TRBV5-8; j_gene: TRBJ1-2; abundance: .; len: 14; d_gene: TRBD1; CDR3nt: TGTGCCAGCAACCGACAGGGGGCGCGACAAGGCTACACCTTC; CDR3aa: CASNRQGARQGYTF
v_gene: TRBV7-2; j_gene: TRBJ1-5; abundance: .; len: 15; d_gene: TRBD1; CDR3nt: TGTGCCAGCAGCTGGGGACAGTATAGCAATCAGCCCCAGCATTTT; CDR3aa: CASSWGQYSNQPQHF
v_gene: TRBV7-8; j_gene: TRBJ1-1; abundance: .; len: 11; d_gene: .; CDR3nt: TGTGCCAGCAGCTCTTATACTGAAGCTTTCTTT; CDR3aa: CASSSYTEAFF
v_gene: TRBV13; j_gene: TRBJ2-7; abundance: .; len: 16; d_gene: .; CDR3nt: TGTGCCAGCAGCTTACTTACCCAGGGTTTGGTCTACGAGCAGTACTTC; CDR3aa: CASSLLTQGLVYEQYF
v_gene: TRBV6-5; j_gene: TRBJ2-7; abundance: .; len: 13; d_gene: TRBD1; CDR3nt: TGTGCCAGCAGGGACAGGGCTCCCTACGAGCAGTACTTC; CDR3aa: CASRDRAPYEQYF
v_gene: TRBV4-2; j_gene: TRBJ2-5; abundance: .; len: 18; d_gene: TRBD1; CDR3nt: TGTGCCAGCAGCCACTCTCCCAGTGGGGGCCGCAGGGGGGAGACCCAGTACTTC; CDR3aa: CASSHSPSGGRRGETQYF
v_gene: TRBV7-2; j_gene: TRBJ2-1; abundance: once; len: 15; d_gene: TRBD2; CDR3nt: TGTGCCAGCAGCCTAAGGACTAGCGGGTCCGGTGAGCAGTTCTTC; CDR3aa: CASSLRTSGSGEQFF
v_gene: TRBV6-5; j_gene: TRBJ1-4; abundance: .; len: 16; d_gene: .; CDR3nt: TGTGCCAGCAGTTACTCAAGGGCAGGGCGCGGTGAAAAACTGTTTTTT; CDR3aa: CASSYSRAGRGEKLFF
v_gene: TRBV19; j_gene: TRBJ1-2; abundance: few; len: 13; d_gene: TRBD1; CDR3nt: TGTGCCAGTAGCCCCGACAGGGGTGGCGGCTACACCTTC; CDR3aa: CASSPDRGGGYTF
v_gene: TRBV12-5; j_gene: TRBJ2-7; abundance: .; len: 15; d_gene: TRBD1; CDR3nt: TGTGCTAGTGGACCAGGGGGCCCTAGCTCCTACGAGCAGTACTTC; CDR3aa: CASGPGGPSSYEQYF
v_gene: TRBV9; j_gene: TRBJ2-2; abundance: .; len: 18; d_gene: TRBD2; CDR3nt: TGTGCCAGCAGCGCTCCGGGGACTAGCGGGATCATTGGCGGGGAGCTGTTTTTT; CDR3aa: CASSAPGTSGIIGGELFF